The present entry profiles one T cell receptor beta chain with its context. Its antigen is unidentified. J was trimmed by 0 bases and V by 4 bases; bases with no gene match: 6. Germline lookup yields CDR1 SGHKS and CDR2 YYEKEE (reference sequence). The CDR3 contains 16 residues. This entry is derived from a study of cytomegalovirus exposure and HLA in healthy donors. Both 60 Vbeta primers and 13 Jbeta primers went into the PCR. Measured with immunoSEQ multiplex PCR; TCRdb has only the in-frame clones, and not every one. Among about 72,000 clones, 65% to 70% were seen once, and the ten largest hold about a fifth. Study-wide results and caveats: Reported performance of the classifier showed diagnosis of cytomegalovirus status with high specificity and sensitivity.

Sequenced material: PBMCs. J is TRBJ2-4 and V is TRBV5-5; 8 bases are shared with TRBD1. This sequence was found in a man aged 40-49 years in good health and CMV-seropositive. The CDR3 DNA reads TGTGCCAGCAGCCCCGGACAGGGAATAGCCAAAAACATTCAGTACTTC. This translates into CASSPGQGIAKNIQYF.